This T cell receptor beta chain was profiled in a study of blood T cell repertoires in COVID-19. The wider study: The United States, Italy and Spain provided the acute and convalescent COVID-19 samples. PBMCs, B-cell-depleted T cells, or T cells provided the cDNA or gDNA that made up the material.

In its sample, this clone was seen once. This table comes from immunoSEQ multiplex PCR, and its TCRdb copy is limited to in-frame clones, with some not included. The sample has around 160,000 clones, roughly 87% seen once; the top ten hold about 11%. Clinical history reported by participants formed the basis on which cohorts were assigned. Recovery meant two consecutive negative NP/OP PCR tests, professional clearance, or resolved symptoms. Sequenced: PBMCs or T cells enriched from blood (not recorded which). The receptor was derived from a man aged 50-59 years who had recovered from COVID-19.

CDR3 region: CASISDRVETQYF. In DNA, the CDR3 is TGTGCCAGCATTTCGGACAGGGTGGAGACCCAGTACTTC. The gene calls are TRBV2 and TRBJ2-5; TRBD1 matches at 8 bases. In germline, CDR1 is SNHLY, CDR2 FYNNEI. The CDR3 is 13 amino acids. The V segment lost 7 bases and the J segment 5 bases; nucleotides outside the gene matches: 6.